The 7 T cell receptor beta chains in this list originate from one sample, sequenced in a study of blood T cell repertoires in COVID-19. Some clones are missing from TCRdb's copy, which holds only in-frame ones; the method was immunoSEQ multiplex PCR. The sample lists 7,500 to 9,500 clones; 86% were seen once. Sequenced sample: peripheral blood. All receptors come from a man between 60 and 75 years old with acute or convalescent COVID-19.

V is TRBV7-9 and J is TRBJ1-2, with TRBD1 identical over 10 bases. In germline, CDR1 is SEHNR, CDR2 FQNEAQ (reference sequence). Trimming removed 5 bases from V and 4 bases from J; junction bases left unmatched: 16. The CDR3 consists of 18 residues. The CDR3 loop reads CASSRQTGGVLISYGYTF. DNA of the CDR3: TGTGCCAGCAGCAGACAGACAGGGGGCGTTCTGATAAGCTATGGCTACACCTTC.

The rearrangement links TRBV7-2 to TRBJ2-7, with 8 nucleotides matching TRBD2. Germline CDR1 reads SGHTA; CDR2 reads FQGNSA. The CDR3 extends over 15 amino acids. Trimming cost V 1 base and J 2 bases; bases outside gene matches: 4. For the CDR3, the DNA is TGTGCCAGCAGCTTAGACGGGAGGGCTACCTACGAGCAGTACTTC. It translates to CASSLDGRATYEQYF.

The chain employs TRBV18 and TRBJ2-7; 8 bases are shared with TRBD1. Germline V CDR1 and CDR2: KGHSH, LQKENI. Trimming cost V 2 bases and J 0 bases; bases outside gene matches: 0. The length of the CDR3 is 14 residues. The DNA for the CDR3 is TGTGCCAGCTCACCAGGGACAGGCTCCTACGAGCAGTACGTC. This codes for CASSPGTGSYEQYV.

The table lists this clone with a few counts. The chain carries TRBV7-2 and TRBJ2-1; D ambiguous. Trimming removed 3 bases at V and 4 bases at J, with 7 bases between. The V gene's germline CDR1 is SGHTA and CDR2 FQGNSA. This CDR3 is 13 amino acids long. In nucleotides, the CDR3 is TGTGCCAGCAGCTTGGGCAGATACAATGAGCAGTTCTTC. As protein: CASSLGRYNEQFF. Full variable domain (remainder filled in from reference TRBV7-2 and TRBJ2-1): GAGVSQSPSNKVTEKGKDVELRCDPISGHTALYWYRQSLGQGLEFLIYFQGNSAPDKSGLPSDRFSAERTGGSVSTLTIQRTQQEDSAVYLCASSLGRYNEQFFGPGTRLTVL.

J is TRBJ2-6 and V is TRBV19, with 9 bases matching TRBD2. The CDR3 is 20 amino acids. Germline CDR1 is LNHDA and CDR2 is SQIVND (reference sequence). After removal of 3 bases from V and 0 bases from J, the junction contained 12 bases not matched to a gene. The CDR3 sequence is CASSIVRGGLYGSGANVLTF. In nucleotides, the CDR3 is TGTGCCAGTAGTATCGTGCGGGGGGGCCTTTACGGCTCTGGGGCCAACGTCCTGACTTTC.

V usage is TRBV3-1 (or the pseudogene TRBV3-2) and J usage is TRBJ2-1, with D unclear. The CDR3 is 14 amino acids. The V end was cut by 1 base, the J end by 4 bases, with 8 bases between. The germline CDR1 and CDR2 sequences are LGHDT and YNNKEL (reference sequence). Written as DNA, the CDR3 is TGTGCCAGCAGCCAAGGATACTTGTACAATGAGCAGTTCTTC. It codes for CASSQGYLYNEQFF.

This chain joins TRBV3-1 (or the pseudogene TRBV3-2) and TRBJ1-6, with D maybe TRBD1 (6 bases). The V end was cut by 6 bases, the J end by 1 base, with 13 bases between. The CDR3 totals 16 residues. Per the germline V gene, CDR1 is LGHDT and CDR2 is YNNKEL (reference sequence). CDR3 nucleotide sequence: TGTGCCAGCAGGCTTACAGGGAGATCCTATAATTCACCCCTCCACTTT. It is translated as CASRLTGRSYNSPLHF.